This T cell receptor beta chain originates from a study of CD8+CD57+ T cells in acquired aplastic anemia. Study as a whole: Healthy donors gave about 10 million reads on average for CD4+ cells.

TCR beta VDJ and CDR3 profiles were obtained from a genomic DNA template. TCRdb itself ran the reads through MiXCR, one entry per CDR3 protein. The sample shows 400,000 to 450,000 distinct CDR3 sequences, roughly 68% of them seen only once. The ends were cut back, 5 bases at V and 14 bases at J, with 30 bases in the middle. CDR1 is ENHRY, CDR2 SYGVKD, per germline. CDR3 size: 17 residues. Sequences were obtained from sorted CD4+, CD8+, or CD8+CD57+ T cells (not recorded which) from PBMCs. The clonotype was recovered from a human donor in good health, serving as a control. The J gene is TRBJ1-4, the V gene TRBV10-3; no clear D. The CDR3 DNA reads TGTGCCATCAGTACAGCGACGACCGGGTCAACTAATGAACAGCTGTTTTTT. Translating gives CAISTATTGSTNEQLFF.